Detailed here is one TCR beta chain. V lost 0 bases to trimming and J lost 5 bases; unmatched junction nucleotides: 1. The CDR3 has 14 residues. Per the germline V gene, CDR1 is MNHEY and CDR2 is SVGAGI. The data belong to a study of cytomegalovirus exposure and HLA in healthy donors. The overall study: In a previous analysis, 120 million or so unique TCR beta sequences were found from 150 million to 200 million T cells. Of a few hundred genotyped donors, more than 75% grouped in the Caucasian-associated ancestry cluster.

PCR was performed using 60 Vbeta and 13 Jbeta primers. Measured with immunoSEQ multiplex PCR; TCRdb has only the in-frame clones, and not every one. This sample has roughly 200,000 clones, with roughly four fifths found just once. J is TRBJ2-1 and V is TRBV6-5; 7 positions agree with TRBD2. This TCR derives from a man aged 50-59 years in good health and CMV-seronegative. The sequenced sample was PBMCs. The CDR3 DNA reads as TGTGCCAGCAGTTACTCGGGGAGGGACAATGAGCAGTTCTTC. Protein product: CASSYSGRDNEQFF.